This record concerns one T cell receptor (beta chain) sequence. This sample is drawn from a study of blood T cell repertoires in COVID-19. The study drew participants aged roughly 18 to 89 years from roughly 25 US areas. V was cut by 2 bases and J by 7 bases, with 21 bases left in between. The CDR3 totals 17 residues. CDR1 is MNHEY and CDR2 is SVGEGT in the germline V gene. Measured with immunoSEQ multiplex PCR; TCRdb has only the in-frame clones, and not every one. The sample shows 150,000 to 200,000 clones, 75% to 85% of them seen only once. V usage is TRBV6-2 or TRBV6-3 and J usage is TRBJ1-5; D not resolved. Sequenced sample: PBMCs or T cells enriched from blood (not recorded which). The receptor was derived from a woman in her forties or fifties with acute COVID-19. CDR3 nucleotides: TGTGCCAGCAGTTACCTCCGGGGAGGGCCGCTGTGGCAGCCCCAGCATTTT. This gives the protein CASSYLRGGPLWQPQHF.